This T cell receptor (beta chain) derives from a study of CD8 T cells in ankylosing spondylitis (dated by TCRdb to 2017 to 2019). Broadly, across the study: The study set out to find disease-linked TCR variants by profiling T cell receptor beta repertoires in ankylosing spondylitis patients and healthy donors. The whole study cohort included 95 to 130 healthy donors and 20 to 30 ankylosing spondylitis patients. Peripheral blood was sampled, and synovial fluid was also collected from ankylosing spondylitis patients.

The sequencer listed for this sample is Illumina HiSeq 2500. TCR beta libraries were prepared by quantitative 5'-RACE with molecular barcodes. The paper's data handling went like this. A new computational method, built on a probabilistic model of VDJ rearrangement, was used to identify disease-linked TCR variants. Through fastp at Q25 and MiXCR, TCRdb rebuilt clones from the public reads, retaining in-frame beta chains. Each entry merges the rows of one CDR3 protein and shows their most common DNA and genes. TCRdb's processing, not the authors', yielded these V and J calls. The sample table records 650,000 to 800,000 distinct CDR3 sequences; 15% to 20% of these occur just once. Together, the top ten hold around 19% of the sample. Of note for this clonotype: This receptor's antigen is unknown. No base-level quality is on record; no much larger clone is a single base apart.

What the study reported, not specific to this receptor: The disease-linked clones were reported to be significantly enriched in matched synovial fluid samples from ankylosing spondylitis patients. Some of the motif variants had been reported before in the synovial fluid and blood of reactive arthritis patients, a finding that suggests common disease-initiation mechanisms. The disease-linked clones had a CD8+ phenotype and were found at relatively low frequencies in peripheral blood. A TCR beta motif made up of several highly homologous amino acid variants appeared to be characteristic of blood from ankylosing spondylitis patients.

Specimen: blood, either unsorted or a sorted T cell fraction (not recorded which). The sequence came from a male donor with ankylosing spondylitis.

Here the CDR3 is given as CASSQVDGSEQFF. The bases are TGTGCCAGCAGCCAAGTGGACGGGAGTGAGCAGTTCTTC. The chain links TRBV14 with TRBJ2-1; a weak D assignment points to TRBD2 (6 bases agree). V drops 1 base and J drops 9 bases, leaving 10 bases in between. The CDR3 covers 13 residues, taking in both the cysteine and the phenylalanine. Just the 39-base CDR3 DNA is kept, in frame starting at base 1. As encoded in the germline V gene, CDR1 is SGHDN while CDR2 is FVKESK. Supplemented by the reference TRBV14 and TRBJ2-1 proteins around the CDR3, the complete variable domain is EAGVTQFPSHSVIEKGQTVTLRCDPISGHDNLYWYRRVMGKEIKFLLHFVKESKQDESGMPNNRFLAERTGGTYSTLKVQPAELEDSGVYFCASSQVDGSEQFFGPGTRLTVL.